This T cell receptor (beta chain) was found in a study of T cell responses to AZD1222 COVID-19 vaccine. At the level of the study: Second-dose intervals of approximately 4 or approximately 12 weeks were pooled.

On this clone itself: Its specificity is unknown.

The repertoire was sequenced with immunoSEQ multiplex PCR; TCRdb's copy has only in-frame clones and lacks some. This table holds 100,000 to 150,000 clones, approximately 86% found once. Study-wide results and caveats: Repertoires were sampled only after the peak T cell response.

This sequence originates from an adult in good health. Sequencing was performed on peripheral blood, taken on day 0 of AZD1222 vaccination.

The CDR3 DNA reads TGTGCCAGCAGTTACGTGGGGAGCAATCAGCCCCAGCATTTT. Protein product: CASSYVGSNQPQHF. This rearrangement joins TRBV6-5 to TRBJ1-5; D is unclear. Germline values: CDR1 MNHEY, CDR2 SVGAGI. Trimming took off 2 bases at V and 1 base at J, with 6 bases between the two ends. This CDR3 is built from 14 residues.